This TCR beta chain was sequenced during a study of cytomegalovirus exposure and HLA in healthy donors (dated by TCRdb to the late 2010s). Study-wide context: An earlier analysis of roughly 630 of the donors reported 250 to 300 Gb of sequence data and 117 million unique TCR beta sequences from 190 million or so T cells. About 320 gigabases of sequencing data and tens of millions of unique TCR sequences were included in an early release covering under 650 HLA-typed donors. Of the 300 to 400 genotyped donors, approximately 83% fell in the genetic ancestry cluster associated with self-reported Caucasian donors. The aim of the study was to test whether cataloging public T cell receptors could identify signatures of past pathogen exposure. The study profiled the T cell repertoires of under 850 subjects by immunosequencing and related them to cytomegalovirus serostatus. Besides the first cohort of 550 to 750 subjects, a separate validation cohort made up of 120 different subjects was used. High-throughput TCR immunosequencing, statistical association of individual TCRs with disease status, and machine learning were combined to predict cytomegalovirus infection status. In a later analysis, previously published TCR beta repertoires from hundreds of donors were re-analyzed and high-resolution HLA genotyping was added so that TCR occurrence patterns could be studied. Rather than drawing on any new phenotypic data, the later analysis identified candidate immune exposures from TCR beta sequences and the way those sequences occurred across donors. In an earlier analysis of several hundred of the donors, high-throughput TCR beta sequencing was used to judge whether each TCR beta V gene segment behaved as functional or pseudogenic. Donor age, sex, ethnicity and CMV serostatus were collected together with the repertoire data. A later genetic analysis took genome-wide SNP genotypes for about 55% of the 666 donors and used that subset as a discovery cohort. All discovery cohort repertoires had been generated using a single sequencing platform. HLA typing covered class I and class II loci at four-digit resolution. Typing coverage differed by locus: A, B, C, DRB1 and DQB1 were typed in roughly 620-640 donors, DQA1 in roughly 500, DPA1 in nearly 610, and DPB1 in approximately 450. A few DR-DQ haplotypes were handled as single units for association and clustering because linkage in the cohort was strong. Across some 400 genotyped donors of the cohort, an average of approximately 240,000 unique TCR beta nucleotide sequences per donor were sequenced, and 15% to 20% of those sequences were non-productive. General findings and caveats noted by the study authors: Because HLA typing was missing for some donors at each locus, association tests included only the typed subset. In a later analysis, HLA-associated TCR beta chains showed more clonal expansion and lower generation probabilities than non-associated chains that were equally common. Most TCR sequences were observed very rarely across donors, whereas some public TCRs were present in many individuals. In a later analysis, several top co-occurrence clusters were reported to appear linked to parvovirus B19, influenza, CMV and Epstein-Barr virus. Compared with the roughly 700-donor mean, donors in an Asian-associated ancestry cluster had fewer N-insertions in productive TCRs, according to a later genetic analysis. In an earlier analysis of some 500 of the donors, most TCR beta V segments were observed in productive rearrangements about 87% or about 30% of the time, broadly matching IMGT annotations. According to the authors, the approach could potentially be generalized to other disease states and immunological phenotypes. A further reported finding was that TCR beta sequences accurately predicted the HLA-A and HLA-B alleles for most subjects in the first cohort. At a false discovery rate of 0.05, a later analysis linked around 15,000 TCR beta sequences to specific HLA alleles. In a later analysis, TCR association rates were found to vary across HLA loci, with the most associated TCRs seen for DRB1 alleles and the fewest for HLA-C alleles. The classifier was reported to diagnose cytomegalovirus status with high specificity and sensitivity in both the original cohort and the validation cohort. Correlated functional status among segregating V segments might be attributable to linkage disequilibrium, but an unknown experimental factor could not be ruled out. Most CMV-associated TCR beta chains appeared to be HLA-restricted in a later analysis, and the HLA associations seemed to be driven largely by CMV exposure. Some IMGT-functional V segments, including TRBV6-2 and TRBV6-3, could not be told apart with the 87-base-pair reads, so those segments were excluded. V-gene and J-gene trimming of TCR beta chains was associated with a missense DCLRE1C variant in a later genetic analysis, and the association was replicated in an independent cohort. A group of highly shared sequence variants was considered likely to be a technical artifact of the sequencing pipeline. Roughly 17 rarely observed V segments, including chromosome 9 orphons, were excluded from the earlier analysis of approximately 500 of the donors because counts were too low. Assigning TCR associations to individual alleles was difficult when HLA alleles, especially DR and DQ, strongly co-occurred. Presence/absence analyses assumed roughly uniform sequencing depth across donors, an assumption that may not hold. For the cohort, immune exposure information was limited to CMV serostatus. In this cohort, only TCR beta chains were sequenced, and detectable features were limited by the absence of alpha or paired-chain data. A total of about 180 TCR beta chains were listed by the study as associated with cytomegalovirus. A few of the identified cytomegalovirus-associated TCR beta chains were confirmed in vitro to be specific for cytomegalovirus antigens.

This clone was found once. What antigen it recognizes has not been identified. Base-call qualities are not available, and no considerably larger clone is one nucleotide away. The cohort consisted of 650 to 850 healthy bone marrow donors. All cohort members were sampled while nominally healthy, although unrecorded immune exposures were likely present. The donor tested CMV seronegative, placing the donor among the 350 to 400 seronegative members of the cohort. Each donor provided a peripheral blood sample, and peripheral blood mononuclear cells were used for TCR beta sequencing. Genomic DNA extraction from the blood cell samples was performed with the Qiagen DNeasy Blood Extraction Kit. In the germline V gene, CDR1 corresponds to SGHVS and CDR2 to FQNEAQ. Including the terminal cysteine and phenylalanine, the CDR3 comprises 20 residues. The only DNA kept is the CDR3, 60 bases in frame from the first base. Trimming leaves V shorter by 4 bases and J shorter by 0 bases, with the junction holding 13 bases beyond the gene matches.

Library preparation employed the immunoSEQ multiplex PCR assay. The multiplex PCR relied on a mix of 60 forward primers for TCR Vbeta segments and 13 reverse primers for TCR Jbeta segments. The CDR3 region of rearranged TCR beta genes was amplified from genomic DNA by a multiplex PCR assay. On the Illumina HiSeq System, the amplified TCR beta libraries were sequenced as 87-base-pair reads. Per the source publication's procedure: A later analysis counted approximately 76 million unique TCR beta chains across the roughly 700 repertoires, and approximately 11 million of these chains were shared by at least two donors. Raw reads were error-corrected and collapsed into unique sequences with a nearest-neighbor algorithm that merged closely related sequences to remove PCR and sequencing errors. Alignment of CDR3 sequences to IMGT reference sequences was used to assign V, D and J gene segments. Each retained sequence needed at least a six-nucleotide match to both a V gene segment and a J gene segment. Rearrangements were called productive when the CDR3 lacked stop codons and stayed in frame with V and J; all others were non-productive. CDR3 was defined by IMGT convention, running from the second conserved V-encoded cysteine to the conserved J-encoded phenylalanine. In an earlier analysis of roughly 580 of the donors, sequences lacking an unambiguous match to a single V gene segment were excluded. In an earlier analysis of 587 of the donors, a V segment was called functional when productive rearrangements were above 56.7%, and segregating when the standard deviation between donors exceeded 5%. A statistical classification framework was developed to diagnose cytomegalovirus status using the catalog of TCR beta chain sequences. In a later analysis, V and J genes were assigned by comparing TCR nucleotide sequences against IMGT/GENE-DB human TR gene sequences. Using the TCRdist pipeline, a later analysis assigned CDR3 sequences along with most-parsimonious VDJ recombination scenarios. In a later analysis, each TCR beta chain was defined by its CDR3 amino acid sequence together with its V-gene family, and reads without a unique V-gene family were excluded. To address suspected cross-contamination and a sequencing artifact, a later analysis removed 450 to 700 highly shared, low-generation-probability nucleotide sequences. A later analysis calculated a clonal expansion index for each public chain from normalized within-repertoire ranks of inferred template counts. In a later analysis, generation probabilities were computed using a VDJ recombination model fitted to out-of-frame rearrangements, and the results were checked against IGoR. Hypergeometric tests were used in a later analysis to score TCR-TCR, TCR-HLA and TCR-CMV co-occurrence, with a repertoire-size bias correction applied to the TCR pairs. In a later analysis, false discovery rates were estimated by permuting HLA or CMV assignments 20 times. A later analysis grouped co-occurring TCRs with DBSCAN, adding TCRdist sequence similarity when clustering within HLA-allele-positive subsets. For co-occurrence clustering, repertoires with fewer than 30,000 or more than 120,000 public chains were excluded, along with five repertoires with anomalous nucleotide sharing. TCRdb took this table from immuneACCESS and kept in-frame rearrangements with V and J called. Such tables lack part of the clones; where checked against another copy, unresolved V genes explain under half of the gap, and the rest is unexplained. That table supplies the V and J calls and clone size; D and trimming were determined from the DNA. Across this sample there are about 94,000 clones, with roughly three fifths seen only once. 3.9% of the sample belongs to the ten largest clones.

This sequence originates from a man younger than 40 in good health and CMV-seronegative. Sequencing was performed on PBMCs. The chain couples TRBV7-8 to TRBJ2-3, and TRBD2 matches 13 of the central bases. The bases read TGTGCCAGCAGCTCCGGACTAGCGGGGGACCCCCACTTAAGCACAGATACGCAGTATTTT. It specifies CASSSGLAGDPHLSTDTQYF.